This T cell receptor beta chain was captured by sequencing in a study of read filtering for tumor transcriptome and immune sequencing. CDR1 and CDR2 (germline): SSHAT, FNYEAQ (reference sequence). Unmatched junction bases numbered 8, after V lost 5 bases and J lost 4 bases. The CDR3 extends over 15 amino acids. This clonotype was recorded many times. The library was built from roughly 400 ng RNA with molecular barcoded adaptors for alpha/delta and beta/gamma chains. TCRdb independently ran MiXCR on the reads; one entry per CDR3 protein. The sample holds 100,000 to 150,000 distinct CDR3 sequences, under 15% seen once.

The material sequenced was a population of CD138-negative cells sorted from bone marrow. The source of this sequence is a donor at least 40 years old with multiple myeloma. The chain combines TRBV7-7 with TRBJ2-1; 7 bases fit TRBD2. The chain's CDR3 is CASSPASGAYNEQFF. The CDR3 DNA reads TGTGCCAGCAGCCCCGCTAGCGGAGCATACAATGAGCAGTTCTTC.